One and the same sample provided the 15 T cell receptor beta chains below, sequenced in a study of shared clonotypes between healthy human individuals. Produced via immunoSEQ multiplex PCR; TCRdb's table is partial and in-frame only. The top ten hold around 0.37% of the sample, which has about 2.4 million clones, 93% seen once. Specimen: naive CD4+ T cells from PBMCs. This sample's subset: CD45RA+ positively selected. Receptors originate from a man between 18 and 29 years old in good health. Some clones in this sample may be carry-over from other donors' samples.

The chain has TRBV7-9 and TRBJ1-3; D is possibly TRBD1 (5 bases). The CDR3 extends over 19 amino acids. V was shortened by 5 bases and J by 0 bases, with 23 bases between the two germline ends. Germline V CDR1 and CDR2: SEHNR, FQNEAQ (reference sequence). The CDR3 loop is CASSRVVGQDKSSGNTIYF. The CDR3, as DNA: TGTGCCAGCAGCCGCGTGGTCGGGCAGGACAAAAGCTCTGGAAACACCATATATTTT.

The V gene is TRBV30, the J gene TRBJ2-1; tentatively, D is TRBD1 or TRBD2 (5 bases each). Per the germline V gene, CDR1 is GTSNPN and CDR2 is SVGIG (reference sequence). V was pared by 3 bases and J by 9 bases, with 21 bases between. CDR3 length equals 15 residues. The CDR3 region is CAWSNHYPRGTEQFF. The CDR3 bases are TGTGCCTGGAGCAATCATTACCCCCGAGGGACTGAGCAGTTCTTC. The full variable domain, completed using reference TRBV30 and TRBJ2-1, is SQTIHQWPATLVQPVGSPLSLECTVEGTSNPNLYWYRQAAGRGLQLLFYSVGIGQISSEVPQNLSASRPQDRQFILSSKKLLLSDSGFYLCAWSNHYPRGTEQFFGPGTRLTVL.

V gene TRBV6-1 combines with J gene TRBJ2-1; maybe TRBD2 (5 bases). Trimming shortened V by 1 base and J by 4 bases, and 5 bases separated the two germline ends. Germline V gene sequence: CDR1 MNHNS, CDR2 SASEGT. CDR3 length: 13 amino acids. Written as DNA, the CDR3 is TGTGCCAGCAGTGAAGGGAGGTACAATGAGCAGTTCTTC. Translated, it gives CASSEGRYNEQFF.

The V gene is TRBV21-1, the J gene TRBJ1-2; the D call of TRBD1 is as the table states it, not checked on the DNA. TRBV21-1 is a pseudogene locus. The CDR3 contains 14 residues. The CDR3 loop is CASTTTGGAHGYTF. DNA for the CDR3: TGTGCCAGCACCACGACAGGGGGCGCGCATGGCTACACCTTC.

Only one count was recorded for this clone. The CDR3 loop reads CASSPPGQGAVEQYF. The CDR3, as DNA: TGTGCCAGCAGTCCTCCGGGACAGGGGGCGGTCGAGCAGTACTTC. The gene calls are TRBV28 and TRBJ2-7; 12 bases align to TRBD1. Germline V gives CDR1 MDHEN, CDR2 SYDVKM. CDR3 size: 15 residues. Trimming took 5 bases from V and 6 from J; bases not matched to a gene: 8.

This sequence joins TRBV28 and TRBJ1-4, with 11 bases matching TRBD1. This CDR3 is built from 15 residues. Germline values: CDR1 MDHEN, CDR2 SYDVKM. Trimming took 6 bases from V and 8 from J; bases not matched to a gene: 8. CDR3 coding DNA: TGTGCCAGCAGCCGCACCGGGACAGGGGGGGAAAAACTGTTTTTT. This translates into CASSRTGTGGEKLFF.

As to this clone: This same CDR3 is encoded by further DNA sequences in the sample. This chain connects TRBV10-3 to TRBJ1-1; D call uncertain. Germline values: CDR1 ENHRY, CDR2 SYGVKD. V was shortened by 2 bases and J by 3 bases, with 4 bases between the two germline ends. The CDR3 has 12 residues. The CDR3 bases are TGTGCCATCAGTGAGGGAGACACTGAAGCTTTCTTT. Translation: CAISEGDTEAFF.

The CDR3 DNA sequence: TGCGCCAGCAGCCTCACGACAGGGCCAGATACGCAGTATTTT. As protein: CASSLTTGPDTQYF. This chain joins TRBV5-1 and TRBJ2-3, with 7 nucleotides matching TRBD1. The CDR3 has 14 amino acids. V shed 4 bases and J 4 bases; nucleotides not matched to a gene: 6. Looked up from germline, CDR1 is SGHRS and CDR2 is YFSETQ.

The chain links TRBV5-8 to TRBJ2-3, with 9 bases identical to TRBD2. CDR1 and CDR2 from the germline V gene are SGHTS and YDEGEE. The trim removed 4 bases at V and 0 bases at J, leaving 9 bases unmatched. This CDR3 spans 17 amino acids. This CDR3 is CASSTSPTSGSTDTQYF. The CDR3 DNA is TGTGCCAGCAGCACGTCCCCCACTAGCGGGAGCACAGATACGCAGTATTTT.

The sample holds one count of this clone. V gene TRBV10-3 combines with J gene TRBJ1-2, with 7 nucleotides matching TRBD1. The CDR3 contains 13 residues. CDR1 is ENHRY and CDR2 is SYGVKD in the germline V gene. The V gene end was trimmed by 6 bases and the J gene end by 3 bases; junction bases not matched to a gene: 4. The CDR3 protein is CAIRGTGDYGYTF. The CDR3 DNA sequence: TGTGCCATCAGGGGAACAGGGGACTATGGCTACACCTTC.

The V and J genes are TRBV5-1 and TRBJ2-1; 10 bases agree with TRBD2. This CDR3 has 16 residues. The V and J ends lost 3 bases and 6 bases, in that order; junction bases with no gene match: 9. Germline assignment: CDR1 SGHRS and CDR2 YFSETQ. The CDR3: CASSSNSGRTPNEQFF. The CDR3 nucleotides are TGCGCCAGCAGCTCGAATAGCGGGAGGACTCCCAATGAGCAGTTCTTC.

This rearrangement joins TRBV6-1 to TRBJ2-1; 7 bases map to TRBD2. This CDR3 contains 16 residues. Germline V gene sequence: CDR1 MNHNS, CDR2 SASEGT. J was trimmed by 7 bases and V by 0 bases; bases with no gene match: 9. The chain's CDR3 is CASSEARLAVRNEQFF. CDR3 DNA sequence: TGTGCCAGCAGTGAAGCGCGGCTAGCGGTGAGGAATGAGCAGTTCTTC.

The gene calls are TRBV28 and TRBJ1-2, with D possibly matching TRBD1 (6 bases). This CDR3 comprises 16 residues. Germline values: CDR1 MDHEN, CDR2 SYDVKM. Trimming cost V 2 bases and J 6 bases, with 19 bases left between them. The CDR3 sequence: CASSLRGDPRRHGYTF. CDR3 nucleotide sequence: TGTGCCAGCAGTTTAAGGGGGGACCCCAGACGGCATGGCTACACCTTC.

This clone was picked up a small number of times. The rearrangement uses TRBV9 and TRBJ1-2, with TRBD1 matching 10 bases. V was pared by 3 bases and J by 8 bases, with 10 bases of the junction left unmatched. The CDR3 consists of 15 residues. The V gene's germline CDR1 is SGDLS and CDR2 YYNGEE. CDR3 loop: CASSGTTGGAGGYTF. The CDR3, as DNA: TGTGCCAGCAGCGGGACGACAGGGGGCGCCGGAGGCTACACCTTC.

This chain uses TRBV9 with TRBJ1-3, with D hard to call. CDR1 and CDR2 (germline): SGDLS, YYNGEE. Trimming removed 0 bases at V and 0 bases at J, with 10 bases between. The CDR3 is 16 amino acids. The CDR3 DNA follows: TGTGCCAGCAGCGTAGGCGTCAGACTCTCTGGAAACACCATATATTTT. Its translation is CASSVGVRLSGNTIYF. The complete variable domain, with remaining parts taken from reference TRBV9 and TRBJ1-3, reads DSGVTQTPKHLITATGQRVTLRCSPRSGDLSVYWYQQSLDQGLQFLIQYYNGEERAKGNILERFSAQQFPDLHSELNLSSLELGDSALYFCASSVGVRLSGNTIYFGEGSWLTVV.